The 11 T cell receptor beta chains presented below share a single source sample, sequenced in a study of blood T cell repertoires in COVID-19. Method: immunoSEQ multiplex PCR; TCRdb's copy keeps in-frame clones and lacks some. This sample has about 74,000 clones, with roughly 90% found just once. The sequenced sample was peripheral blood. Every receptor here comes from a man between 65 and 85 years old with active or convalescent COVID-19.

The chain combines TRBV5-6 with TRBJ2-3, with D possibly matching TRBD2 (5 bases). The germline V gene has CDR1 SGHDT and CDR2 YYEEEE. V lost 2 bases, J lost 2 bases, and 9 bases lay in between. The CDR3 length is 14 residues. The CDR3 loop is CASSLTGNTDTQYF. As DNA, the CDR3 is TGTGCCAGCAGCTTAACGGGGAACACAGATACGCAGTATTTT.

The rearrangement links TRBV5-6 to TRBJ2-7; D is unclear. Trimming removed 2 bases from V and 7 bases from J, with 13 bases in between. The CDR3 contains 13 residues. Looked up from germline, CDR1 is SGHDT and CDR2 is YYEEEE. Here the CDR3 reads CASSFGEASEQYF. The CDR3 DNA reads TGTGCCAGCAGCTTCGGAGAGGCCTCGGAGCAGTACTTC.

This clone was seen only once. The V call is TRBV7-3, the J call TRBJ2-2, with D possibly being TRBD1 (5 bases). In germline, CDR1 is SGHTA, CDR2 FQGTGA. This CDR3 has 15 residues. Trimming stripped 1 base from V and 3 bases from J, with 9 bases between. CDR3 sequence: CASSLSGADTGELFF. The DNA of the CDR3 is TGTGCCAGCAGCTTAAGTGGGGCCGACACCGGGGAGCTGTTTTTT.

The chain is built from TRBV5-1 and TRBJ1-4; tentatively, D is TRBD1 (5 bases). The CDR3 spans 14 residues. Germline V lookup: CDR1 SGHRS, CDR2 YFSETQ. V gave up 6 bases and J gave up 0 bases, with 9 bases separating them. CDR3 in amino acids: CASKAQATNEKLFF. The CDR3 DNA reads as TGCGCCAGCAAGGCACAGGCAACTAATGAAAAACTGTTTTTT.

The CDR3 nucleotides read TGTGCCAGCAGCTTGATTGGGGGCGCGGAAGGCTACACCTTC. Amino acid sequence: CASSLIGGAEGYTF. This sequence joins TRBV5-4 and TRBJ1-2; perhaps TRBD1 as D (6 bases). Trimming took off 1 base at V and 8 bases at J, with 15 bases between the two ends. The CDR3 length is 14 residues. Germline V gives CDR1 SGHNT, CDR2 YYREEE (reference sequence).

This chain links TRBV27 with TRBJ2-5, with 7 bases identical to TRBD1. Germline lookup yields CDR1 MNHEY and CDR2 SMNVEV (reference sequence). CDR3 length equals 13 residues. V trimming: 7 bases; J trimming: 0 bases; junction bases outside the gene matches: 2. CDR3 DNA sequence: TGTGCCAGCAACCAGGGGGACCAAGAGACCCAGTACTTC. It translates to CASNQGDQETQYF.

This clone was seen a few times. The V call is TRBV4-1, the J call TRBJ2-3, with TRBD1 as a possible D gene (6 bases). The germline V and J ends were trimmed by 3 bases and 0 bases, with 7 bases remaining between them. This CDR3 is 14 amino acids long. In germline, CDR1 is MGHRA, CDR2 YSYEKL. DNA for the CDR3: TGCGCCAGCAGCCAGGGGGCCAGCACAGATACGCAGTATTTT. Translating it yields CASSQGASTDTQYF.

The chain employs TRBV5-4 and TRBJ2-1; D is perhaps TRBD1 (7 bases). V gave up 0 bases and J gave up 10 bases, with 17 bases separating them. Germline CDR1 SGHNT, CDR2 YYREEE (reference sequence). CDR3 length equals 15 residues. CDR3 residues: CASSLAGGTALEQFF. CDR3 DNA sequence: TGTGCCAGCAGCTTGGCCGGAGGGACAGCTTTGGAGCAGTTCTTC.

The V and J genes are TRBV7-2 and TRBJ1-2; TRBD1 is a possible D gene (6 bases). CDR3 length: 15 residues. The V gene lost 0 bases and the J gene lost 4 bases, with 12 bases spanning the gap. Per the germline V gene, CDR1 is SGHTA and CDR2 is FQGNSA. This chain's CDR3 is CASSLAQTGRYGYTF. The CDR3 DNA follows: TGTGCCAGCAGCTTAGCGCAGACAGGTCGCTATGGCTACACCTTC. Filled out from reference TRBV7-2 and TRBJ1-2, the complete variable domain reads GAGVSQSPSNKVTEKGKDVELRCDPISGHTALYWYRQSLGQGLEFLIYFQGNSAPDKSGLPSDRFSAERTGGSVSTLTIQRTQQEDSAVYLCASSLAQTGRYGYTFGSGTRLTVV.

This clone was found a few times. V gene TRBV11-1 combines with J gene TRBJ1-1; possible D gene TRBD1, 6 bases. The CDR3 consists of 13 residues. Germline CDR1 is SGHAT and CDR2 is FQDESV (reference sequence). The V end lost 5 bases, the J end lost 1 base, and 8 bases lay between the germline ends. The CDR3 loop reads CASSEQGNTEAFF. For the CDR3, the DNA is TGTGCCAGCAGCGAACAGGGGAACACTGAAGCTTTCTTT.

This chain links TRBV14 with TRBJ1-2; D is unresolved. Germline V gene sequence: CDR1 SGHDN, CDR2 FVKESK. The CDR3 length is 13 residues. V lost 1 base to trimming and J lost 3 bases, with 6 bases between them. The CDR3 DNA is TGTGCCAGCAGCCAAGCGGGTCACTATGGCTACACCTTC. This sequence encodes CASSQAGHYGYTF.